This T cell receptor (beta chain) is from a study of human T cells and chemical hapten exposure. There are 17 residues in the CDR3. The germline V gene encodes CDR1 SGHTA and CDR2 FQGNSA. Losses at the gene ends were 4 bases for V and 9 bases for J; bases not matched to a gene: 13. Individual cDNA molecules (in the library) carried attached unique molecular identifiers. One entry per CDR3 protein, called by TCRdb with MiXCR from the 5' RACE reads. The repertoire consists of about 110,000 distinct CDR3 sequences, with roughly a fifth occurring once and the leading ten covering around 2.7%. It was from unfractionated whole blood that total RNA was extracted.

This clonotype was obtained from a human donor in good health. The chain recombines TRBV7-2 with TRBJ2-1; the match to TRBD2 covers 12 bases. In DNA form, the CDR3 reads TGTGCCAGCAGCTCGCCTACTTCTAGCGGGAGGGCGGGTGAGCAGTTCTTC. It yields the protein CASSSPTSSGRAGEQFF.